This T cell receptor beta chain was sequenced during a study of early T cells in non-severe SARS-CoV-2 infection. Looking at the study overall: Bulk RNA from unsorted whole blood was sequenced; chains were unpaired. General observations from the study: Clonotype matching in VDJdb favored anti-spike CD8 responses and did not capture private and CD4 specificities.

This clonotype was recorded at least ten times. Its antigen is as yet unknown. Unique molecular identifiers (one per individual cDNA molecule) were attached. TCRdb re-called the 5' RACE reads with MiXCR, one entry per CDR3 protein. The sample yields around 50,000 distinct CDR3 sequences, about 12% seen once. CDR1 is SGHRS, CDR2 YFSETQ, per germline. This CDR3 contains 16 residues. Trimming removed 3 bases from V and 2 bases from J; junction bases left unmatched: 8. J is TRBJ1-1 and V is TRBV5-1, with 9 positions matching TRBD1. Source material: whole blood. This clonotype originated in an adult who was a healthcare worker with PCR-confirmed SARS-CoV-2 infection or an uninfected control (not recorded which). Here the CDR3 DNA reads TGCGCCAGCAGCTGGGGGTCTACAGGGGGCAACACTGAAGCTTTCTTT. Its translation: CASSWGSTGGNTEAFF.